A single sample is the source of the 14 T cell receptor beta chains below, sequenced in a study of cytomegalovirus exposure and HLA in healthy donors. PCR was performed using 60 Vbeta and 13 Jbeta primers. The method was immunoSEQ multiplex PCR; TCRdb's version includes in-frame clones alone and lacks a portion of them. The sample contains more than 150,000 clones, about 79% of which appear only once. Sequencing was carried out using PBMCs. These receptors originate from a girl aged 2-10 years in good health and CMV-seropositive.

The J gene is TRBJ1-1, the V gene TRBV7-3; 7 nucleotides align to TRBD1. V dropped 2 bases and J dropped 6; count of bases not matched to a gene: 6. This CDR3 has 14 amino acids. The germline V gene has CDR1 SGHTA and CDR2 FQGTGA. CDR3 in DNA: TGTGCCAGCAGCTTAGGTGGCCAGGGGGCTGAAGCTTTCTTT. This gives the protein CASSLGGQGAEAFF.

The V call is TRBV19, the J call TRBJ2-7, with 8 bases matching TRBD1. Germline V lookup: CDR1 LNHDA, CDR2 SQIVND (reference sequence). The CDR3 is 14 residues long. V lost 5 bases, J lost 3 bases, and 6 bases stayed unmatched. CDR3 nucleotide sequence: TGTGCCAGTAGTCTCCGGGACAGGCGCTACGAGCAGTACTTC. Amino acids: CASSLRDRRYEQYF.

The genes are TRBV18 and TRBJ2-3; D gene uncertain. The CDR3 runs 14 residues. The germline V gene encodes CDR1 KGHSH and CDR2 LQKENI. V lost 2 bases and J 2 bases, leaving 8 bases between the germline ends. DNA of the CDR3: TGTGCCAGCTCACCAGAGGAGATCACAGATACGCAGTATTTT. It is translated as CASSPEEITDTQYF.

V and J are TRBV28 and TRBJ2-1; no clear D gene. The CDR3 contains 14 residues. V was cut by 5 bases and J by 6 bases, with 14 bases left in between. Germline V lookup: CDR1 MDHEN, CDR2 SYDVKM. CDR3 DNA sequence: TGTGCCAGCAGTCCGCCCCTAGGAAGCAATGAGCAGTTCTTC. This translates into CASSPPLGSNEQFF.

This rearrangement joins TRBV7-2 to TRBJ2-7, with D possibly matching TRBD2 (6 bases). Matching the DNA end better, TRBJ2-1 makes the J call doubtful. The CDR3 loop spans 16 amino acids. CDR1 is SGHTA, CDR2 FQGNSA, per germline. The CDR3 sequence is CASRREGTGLYNEQFF. Here the CDR3 DNA reads TGTGCCAGCAGGCGAGAGGGGACTGGCCTATACAATGAGCAGTTCTTC.

The chain combines TRBV15 with TRBJ2-5, with D possibly TRBD2 on 5 matching bases. The CDR3 has 17 residues. The V gene's germline CDR1 is LNHNV and CDR2 YYDKDF (reference sequence). Trimming removed 3 bases at V and 4 bases at J, with 21 bases between. The CDR3 loop reads CATSRSMWRREGETQYF. The CDR3 nucleotides are TGTGCCACCAGCAGGAGCATGTGGCGGAGAGAGGGAGAGACCCAGTACTTC.

The J gene is TRBJ2-7, the V gene TRBV5-1; possibly TRBD1 for D (6 bases). This CDR3 is built from 16 residues. Germline V CDR1 and CDR2: SGHRS, YFSETQ. Trimming removed 0 bases at V and 3 bases at J, with 16 bases between. The chain's CDR3 is CASSLVMGQAIYEQYF. CDR3 DNA sequence: TGCGCCAGCAGCTTGGTCATGGGACAAGCTATCTACGAGCAGTACTTC.

CDR3 sequence: CASSVDRSDTGELFF. DNA for the CDR3: TGTGCCAGCAGCGTAGACAGAAGTGACACCGGGGAGCTGTTTTTT. The V gene is TRBV9, the J gene TRBJ2-2; D is unclear. V lost 0 bases, J lost 3 bases, and 9 bases lay in between. CDR3 size: 15 residues. The germline CDR1 and CDR2 sequences are SGDLS and YYNGEE.

This clone was detected only a few times. This CDR3 is CASRRDRSDTEAFF. The CDR3 DNA reads as TGTGCCAGCAGGAGGGACAGGTCGGACACTGAAGCTTTCTTT. The chain employs TRBV6-1 and TRBJ1-1, with 8 bases matching TRBD1. The CDR3 has 14 residues. From germline, CDR1 is MNHNS and CDR2 SASEGT. V lost 6 bases to trimming and J lost 3 bases; unmatched junction nucleotides: 6.

The rearrangement uses TRBV11-2 and TRBJ1-3, with D tentatively TRBD1 (5 bases). Per germline, CDR1 SGHAT and CDR2 FQNNGV. Trimming shortened V by 5 bases and J by 2 bases, and 19 bases separated the two germline ends. CDR3 size: 17 residues. The CDR3: CASSQEGLRRAGNTIYF. CDR3 coding DNA: TGTGCCAGCAGCCAGGAGGGACTCAGAAGAGCTGGAAACACCATATATTTT.

This chain links TRBV6-6 with TRBJ2-1, with 11 bases that match TRBD2. CDR1 MNHNY and CDR2 SVGAGI come from the germline V gene (reference sequence). The CDR3 has 15 residues. V was pared by 5 bases and J by 4 bases, with 4 bases of the junction left unmatched. The CDR3 DNA sequence: TGTGCCAGCAGTGCCGGGACTAGCGGATACAATGAGCAGTTCTTC. Translation: CASSAGTSGYNEQFF.

This sequence joins TRBV9 and TRBJ2-7; D possibly corresponds to TRBD2 (6 bases). This CDR3 comprises 13 residues. Germline assignment: CDR1 SGDLS and CDR2 YYNGEE. V was cut by 4 bases and J by 6 bases, with 14 bases left in between. The CDR3 DNA reads TGTGCCAGCAGCCTCCGGGACTCCCTCGAGCAGTACTTC. Protein: CASSLRDSLEQYF.

As to this clone: One junction end disagrees with the germline gene, perhaps due to a read error. This sequence joins TRBV7-8 and TRBJ2-7, with 7 bases matching TRBD1. The CDR3 is made up of 15 amino acids. CDR1 and CDR2 from the germline V gene are SGHVS and FQNEAQ. The CDR3 loop reads CASSLVGRLTGEDDF. The CDR3 DNA reads as TGTGCCAGCAGCTTAGTGGGAAGGTTAACAGGGGAAGATGACTTC.

This rearrangement joins TRBV27 to TRBJ2-7; D unresolved. Per the germline V gene, CDR1 is MNHEY and CDR2 is SMNVEV (reference sequence). Trimming took 2 bases from V and 5 from J, leaving 13 bases between them. This CDR3 is built from 14 residues. CDR3 loop: CASSLGVFSDEQYF. CDR3 sequence (DNA): TGTGCCAGCAGTTTAGGAGTATTTTCCGACGAGCAGTACTTC.